This TCR beta chain was retrieved from a study of cytomegalovirus exposure and HLA in healthy donors. Comment on this clone: The target antigen is unknown.

Amplification used 60 Vbeta primers and 13 Jbeta primers. The method was immunoSEQ multiplex PCR; TCRdb's version includes in-frame clones alone and lacks a portion of them. The profile covers under 200,000 clones, with 84% appearing a single time and around 0.25% taken by the ten largest. Study-wide points: Researchers catalogued around 150 TCR beta chains as cytomegalovirus-associated. Reports state that TCR beta sequences accurately predicted most subjects' HLA-A and HLA-B alleles. In a later analysis, V- and J-gene trimming of beta chains associated with a DCLRE1C missense variant, replicated independently. HLA alleles showed associations with 15,000 to 20,000 TCR beta sequences in a later analysis, at a 0.05 false discovery rate.

The germline V gene encodes CDR1 SGHTA and CDR2 FQGTGA. The J segment lost 3 bases and the V segment lost 3 bases, leaving 6 bases of the junction unmatched. CDR3 length: 15 amino acids. The V gene is TRBV7-3, the J gene TRBJ2-7, with TRBD1 identical over 9 bases. The sequenced sample was PBMCs. The TCR originated in a boy aged 10-17 years in good health and CMV-seronegative. CDR3 sequence: CASSLTGGDLYEQYF. Written as DNA, the CDR3 is TGTGCCAGCAGCTTGACAGGGGGGGATCTCTACGAGCAGTACTTC.